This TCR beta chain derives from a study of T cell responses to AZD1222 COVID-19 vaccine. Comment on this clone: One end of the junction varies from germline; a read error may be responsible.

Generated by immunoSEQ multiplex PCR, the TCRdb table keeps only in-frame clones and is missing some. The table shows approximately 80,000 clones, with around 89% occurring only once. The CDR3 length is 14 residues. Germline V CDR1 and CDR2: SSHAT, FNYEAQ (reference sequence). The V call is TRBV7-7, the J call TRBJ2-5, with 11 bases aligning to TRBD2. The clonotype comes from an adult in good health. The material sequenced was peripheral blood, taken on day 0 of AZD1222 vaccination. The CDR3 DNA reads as TGTGCTAGCAGCCTAGGACTAGCGGGAGAGACCCAGTACTTC. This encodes CASSLGLAGETQYF.